This T cell receptor beta chain was identified in a study of blood T cells in healthy people across ages. Study context: With template switching, about one barcoded beta molecule was captured per two T cells.

Primers used in a second PCR of about 7 to 11 cycles were a sample-barcoded 5' primer and a J-beta primer mix. Each CDR3 protein gets one entry after TCRdb re-called the 5' RACE reads with MiXCR. The repertoire holds 750,000 or so distinct CDR3 sequences, around 25% seen once, with roughly a tenth in the top ten. Trimming stripped 6 bases from V and 7 bases from J, with 10 bases between. This CDR3 comprises 12 residues. Germline V gene sequence: CDR1 SEHNR, CDR2 FQNEAQ (reference sequence). These data also featured in a second study, about T cells of mothers and their children.

This chain joins TRBV7-9 and TRBJ2-1, with D possibly TRBD2 on 5 matching bases. The sequenced sample was blood. The clonotype originates from a boy younger than 18 in good health. As DNA, the CDR3 is TGTGCCAGCAGGGAGGCCCTTAATGAGCAGTTCTTC. Amino acid sequence: CASREALNEQFF. The complete variable domain, with remaining parts taken from reference TRBV7-9 and TRBJ2-1, reads DTGVSQNPRHKITKRGQNVTFRCDPISEHNRLYWYRQTLGQGPEFLTYFQNEAQLEKSRLLSDRFSAERPKGSFSTLEIQRTEQGDSAMYLCASREALNEQFFGPGTRLTVL.